This T cell receptor beta chain was profiled in a study of regulatory T cells in long-lasting Graves disease. This CDR3 region has 14 residues. In germline, CDR1 is GTSNPN, CDR2 SVGIG (reference sequence). Deletions cut 1 base from V and 5 bases from J, with 11 bases between. Overall study findings and caveats: Relative to newly diagnosed Graves' patients, persistent ones had lower TCR diversity.

Time point: newly diagnosed GD, antithyroid drugs for less than 3 months. PBMCs were the source of the RNA used for TCR sequencing. This clonotype was found many times. Its antigen is currently unknown. Investigators prepared the TCR beta libraries by applying iRepertoire HTBI primers and Arm-PCR of CDR3 regions. TCRdb reprocessed the multiplex PCR reads with MiXCR, giving one entry per CDR3 protein. The sample records 400,000 to 500,000 distinct CDR3 sequences, over 15% being singletons. The same data also contributed to another study, on T cells in Graves' hyperthyroidism and ophthalmopathy. That paper adds: The HTBI set primed first-round TCR CDR3 RT-PCR. Most expanded thyroid clonotypes above 0.001 recurred in blood. Through a model of 13 V-J features, ophthalmopathy was separated from stable hyperthyroidism.

The TCR comes from a woman aged 18-29 years with Graves disease. The V and J genes are TRBV30 and TRBJ2-2; no reliable D call. The specimen comprised peripheral blood mononuclear cells (PBMCs), sampled at new diagnosis, from a patient treated with antithyroid drugs. DNA for the CDR3: TGTGCCTGGAGTGACATGGGAATTACCGGGGAGCTGTTTTTT. Encoded protein: CAWSDMGITGELFF.